The rows below give T cell receptor beta chains drawn from one sample of a study of shared clonotypes between healthy human individuals. The assay was immunoSEQ multiplex PCR, and TCRdb's table has in-frame clones only and misses some. Among more than 2,000,000 clones listed, approximately 93% were seen once. The sequencing sample was made of naive CD4+ T cells from PBMCs. Receptors were obtained from a man aged 18 to 29 in good health. Some clones in this sample may be carry-over from other donors' samples. CDR3s include the opening cysteine and the closing phenylalanine or tryptophan. D genes are given only for firm matches. Part of the rows lack a size; the others show once, few, many or a class for expanded clones.

J gene	D gene	V gene	clone size	CDR3 DNA	CDR3 protein
TRBJ1-4	.	TRBV7-9	.	TGTGCCAGCAGCTTGGGTGGCACTAATGAAAAACTGTTTTTT	CASSLGGTNEKLFF
TRBJ2-7	.	TRBV6-5	.	TGTGCCAGCATTGCCGGGGGGCACCCCTACGAGCAGTACTTC	CASIAGGHPYEQYF
TRBJ1-2	.	TRBV28	.	TGTGCCAGCAGTTATACGTCCAACTATGGCTACACCTTC	CASSYTSNYGYTF
TRBJ2-1	.	TRBV28	.	TGTGCCAGCAGTTCTTCTTCTAAGGATTCGTTCTTC	CASSSSSKDSFF
TRBJ2-7	.	TRBV19	.	TGTGCCAGTAGCGATTCTGGTTCGGCGGGTCTCGGGCAGTACTTC	CASSDSGSAGLGQYF
TRBJ2-7	.	TRBV18	.	TGTGCCAGCTCACCACAATGGGTCCCGAGTGAGCAGTACTTC	CASSPQWVPSEQYF
TRBJ1-4	.	TRBV30	.	TGTGCCTGGAGTCCTTACTCAGGATTTTCCGGGGAAAAACTGTTTTTT	CAWSPYSGFSGEKLFF
TRBJ1-1	.	TRBV5-6	.	TGTGCCAGCAGCTTGGGCCTACAGGTAGAAGCTTTCTTT	CASSLGLQVEAFF
TRBJ1-2	.	TRBV5-6	once	TGTGCCAGCAGCATCAGGGAGGCTGGCTACACCTTC	CASSIREAGYTF
TRBJ2-3	.	TRBV5-1	.	TGCGCCAGCAGCTCCCCGCCCACAGATACGCAGTATTTT	CASSSPPTDTQYF
TRBJ1-5	TRBD1	TRBV19	.	TGTGCCAGTAGTATACAGGGGGCGGATAGCAATCAGCCCCAGCATTTT	CASSIQGADSNQPQHF
TRBJ2-3	.	TRBV5-8	.	TGTGCCAGCAGCGTCAACATAGTCACAGATACGCAGTATTTT	CASSVNIVTDTQYF
TRBJ2-1	.	TRBV28	.	TGTGCCAGCACCACCCGTGGGTGGGAGCAGTTCTTC	CASTTRGWEQFF
TRBJ2-1	TRBD1	TRBV15	once	TGTGCCACCAGCAGAGGGGCAGGGGGCAATGAGCAGTTCTTC	CATSRGAGGNEQFF
TRBJ2-3	TRBD2	TRBV7-9	.	TGTGCCAGCAGCCTCAGTAGCGGGAGGGCCGTGGATACGCAGTATTTT	CASSLSSGRAVDTQYF
TRBJ2-7	.	TRBV5-1	.	TGCGCCAGCAGCCACCAACCACAGGCCCCAGGGGAGCAGTACTTC	CASSHQPQAPGEQYF
TRBJ2-7	.	TRBV5-1	.	TGCGCCAGCAGCCAAGGGGACGCCCTCGGCGAGCAGTACTTC	CASSQGDALGEQYF
TRBJ2-7	TRBD1	TRBV5-1	.	TGCGCCAGCAGCTACTTCGGAGGGACAGGGGGCTCCTACGAGCAGTACTTC	CASSYFGGTGGSYEQYF
TRBJ2-1	TRBD2	TRBV4-1	once	TGCGCCAGCAGCGAAGGCGGGACTAGCGGGAGCTCCTACAATGAGCAGTTCTTC	CASSEGGTSGSSYNEQFF
TRBJ2-7	.	TRBV7-3	.	TGTGCCAGCAGCTTAAAGGTGCGGTCTGAGTACGAGCAGTACTTC	CASSLKVRSEYEQYF
TRBJ2-7	.	TRBV7-9	.	TGTGCCAGCAGCGACAACATGGAGCAGTACTTC	CASSDNMEQYF
TRBJ1-1	.	TRBV30	.	TGTGCCTGGAGGACAGCCTCGGGCACTGAAGCTTTCTTT	CAWRTASGTEAFF
TRBJ2-1	.	TRBV9	once	TGTGCCAGCAGCGTAGTTTCGGACAGATCCTACAATGAGCAGTTCTTC	CASSVVSDRSYNEQFF
TRBJ1-2	.	TRBV27	.	TGTGCCAGCAGTTTTCTACCCGGGGGCTATGGCTACACCTTC	CASSFLPGGYGYTF
TRBJ2-2	.	TRBV5-1	.	TGCGCCAGCAGACCAGCGGACAGAACAACCGGGAAGCTGTTTTTT	CASRPADRTTGKLFF
TRBJ1-2	.	TRBV7-2	.	TGTGCCAGCAGGCCGGGGGGTAGGGTTGGCTACACCTTC	CASRPGGRVGYTF
TRBJ2-1	TRBD1	TRBV18	.	TGTGCCAGCTCACCCGGACAGGGCTCCTACAATGAGCAGTTCTTC	CASSPGQGSYNEQFF
TRBJ2-7	.	TRBV9	.	TGTGCCAGCAGCGTAGGTAGGGAGAGCTCCTACGAGCAGTACTTC	CASSVGRESSYEQYF
TRBJ1-2	TRBD1	TRBV28	.	TGTGCCAGCAGTCCCCGGACAGGGGGTAGCTATGGCTACACCTTC	CASSPRTGGSYGYTF
TRBJ2-3	.	TRBV27	.	TGTGCCAGCACCCCGTTCCCACTCTCGGATACGCAGTATTTT	CASTPFPLSDTQYF
TRBJ1-2	TRBD1	TRBV25-1	.	TGTGCCAGCAGTGGAAGGGGGACAGGGGGGGACTATGGCTACACCTTC	CASSGRGTGGDYGYTF
TRBJ2-1	.	TRBV11-3	.	TGTGCCAGCAGCTTCGGCATTGGGACGGGCGAGCAGTTCTTC	CASSFGIGTGEQFF
TRBJ2-7	TRBD1	TRBV5-1	.	TGCGCCAGCAGCTTGCGGGGAATTGGGACTCCCCCGACAGGGGGCCGTTACGAGCAGTACTTC	CASSLRGIGTPPTGGRYEQYF
TRBJ1-4	.	TRBV2	.	TGTGCCAGCAAAAAGGGCCGTAATGAAAAACTGTTTTTT	CASKKGRNEKLFF
TRBJ2-2	.	TRBV18	.	TGTGCCAGCTCGCCCGGGACGGGCCCCGGGGAGCTGTTTTTT	CASSPGTGPGELFF
TRBJ1-1	.	TRBV6-5	.	TGTGCCAGCAGACTAAGGGATCCGACCCCTGAAGCTTTCTTT	CASRLRDPTPEAFF
TRBJ2-2	.	TRBV7-9	few	TGTGCCAGCAGCTGGGCCAGCGGAGGGGAGCTGTTTTTT	CASSWASGGELFF
TRBJ1-2	.	TRBV6-5	.	TGTGCCAGCAGTAGCAGGGAGGGCTATGGCTACACCTTC	CASSSREGYGYTF
TRBJ2-7	TRBD1	TRBV5-1	few	TGCGCCACGTCGCCAACCGGGACAGGGTACGAGCAGTACTTC	CATSPTGTGYEQYF
TRBJ1-2	TRBD1	TRBV4-1	.	TGCGCCAGCAGCCAAGATTTTGGGACAGGGCTTTATGGCTACACCTTC	CASSQDFGTGLYGYTF
TRBJ2-3	.	TRBV20-1	once	TGCAGTGCTAGAGTGACAGATACGCAGTATTTT	CSARVTDTQYF
TRBJ2-7	.	TRBV2	.	TGTGCCAGCAGTTTAGAGACATTTGCCATCTACGAGCAGTACTTC	CASSLETFAIYEQYF
TRBJ2-1	TRBD2	TRBV29-1	.	TGCAGCGTTAGGTCTAGCGGGAGATGGAATGAGCAGTTCTTC	CSVRSSGRWNEQFF
TRBJ2-1	TRBD1	TRBV5-1	.	TGCGCCAGCATCGCCGGGACAGGGTCCTACAATGAGCAGTTCTTC	CASIAGTGSYNEQFF
TRBJ1-1	TRBD1	TRBV29-1	.	TGCAGCATTTTTTTGGGGACAGGGGGCGCGAGCACTGAAGCTTTCTTT	CSIFLGTGGASTEAFF
TRBJ2-2	.	TRBV27	.	TGTGCCAGCAGTTTATATGTGGCCGGGGAGCTGTTTTTT	CASSLYVAGELFF
TRBJ2-5	TRBD1	TRBV7-3	.	TGTGCCAGCTCGGACAGGAACCAAGAGACCCAGTACTTC	CASSDRNQETQYF
TRBJ2-2	.	TRBV27	few	TGTGCCAGCACCTCCGGGGAGCTGTTTTTT	CASTSGELFF
TRBJ1-2	TRBD1	TRBV28	.	TGTGCCAGCAGACCGAGGGGGCGGATCTATGGCTACACCTTC	CASRPRGRIYGYTF
TRBJ1-2	TRBD1	TRBV29-1	.	TGCAGCGTTCAGCCTGACAGGGCCTATGGCTACACCTTC	CSVQPDRAYGYTF
TRBJ1-4	.	TRBV28	.	TGTGCCAGCAGTTCCCTAGCGGGTGAAAAACTGTTTTTT	CASSSLAGEKLFF
TRBJ1-2	TRBD1	TRBV11-2	.	TGTGCCAGCAGCCAGATTCGGACAGGGGGCTATGGCTACACCTTC	CASSQIRTGGYGYTF
TRBJ1-5	.	TRBV18	.	TGTGCCAGCTCAACAGGTACTGGTCAGCCCCAGCATTTT	CASSTGTGQPQHF
TRBJ2-3	.	TRBV6-6	.	TGTGCCAGCAGTTATCCCACAGATACGCAGTATTTT	CASSYPTDTQYF